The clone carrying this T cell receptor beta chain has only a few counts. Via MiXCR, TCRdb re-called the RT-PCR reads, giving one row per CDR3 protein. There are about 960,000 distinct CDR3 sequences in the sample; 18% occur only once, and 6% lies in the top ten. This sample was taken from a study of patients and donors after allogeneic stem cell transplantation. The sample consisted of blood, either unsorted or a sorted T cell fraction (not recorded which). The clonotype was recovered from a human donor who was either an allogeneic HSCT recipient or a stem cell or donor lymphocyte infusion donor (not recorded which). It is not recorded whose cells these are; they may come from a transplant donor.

CDR3 in DNA: TGTGCCAGCACCCGGGGACGGTTGAACACTGAAGCTTTCTTT. Protein product: CASTRGRLNTEAFF. The V gene is TRBV3-1, the J gene TRBJ1-1; D might be TRBD1 (5 bases). Germline V lookup: CDR1 LGHDT, CDR2 YNNKEL (reference sequence). V was pared by 7 bases and J by 0 bases, with 12 bases between. The CDR3 is 14 amino acids. The variable domain in full, with the rest retrieved from reference TRBV3-1 and TRBJ1-1, is DTAVSQTPKYLVTQMGNDKSIKCEQNLGHDTMYWYKQDSKKFLKIMFSYNNKELIINETVPNRFSPKSPDKAHLNLHINSLELGDSAVYFCASTRGRLNTEAFFGQGTRLTVV.